This section outlines one T cell receptor beta chain sequence together with its context. This entry comes from a study of blood T cell repertoires in COVID-19. Overall study: Spain, Italy and the United States supplied samples that represented acute and convalescent COVID-19.

Germline V CDR1 and CDR2: SGHAT, FQNNGV. The CDR3 loop spans 16 amino acids. The V gene end was trimmed by 3 bases and the J gene end by 7 bases; junction bases not matched to a gene: 14. Participants' own reports of clinical history determined their cohort assignment. As handled by the study authors: Estimated nucleated cell counts came from reference gene primer amplification. The repertoire was sequenced with immunoSEQ multiplex PCR; TCRdb's copy has only in-frame clones and lacks some. For V, J and clone size, that table is used; D and trimming come from the DNA. Among hundreds of thousands of clones, roughly 87% were seen once, and the ten largest hold nearly 2%.

The sample consisted of PBMCs or T cells enriched from blood (not recorded which). The sequence came from a woman under 30 with acute COVID-19. The rearrangement joins TRBV11-2 to TRBJ1-2, with 7 bases identical to TRBD1. The CDR3 region is CASSFTRDSVSGGYTF. The DNA for the CDR3 is TGTGCCAGCAGCTTCACCCGGGACAGTGTAAGCGGTGGCTACACCTTC.